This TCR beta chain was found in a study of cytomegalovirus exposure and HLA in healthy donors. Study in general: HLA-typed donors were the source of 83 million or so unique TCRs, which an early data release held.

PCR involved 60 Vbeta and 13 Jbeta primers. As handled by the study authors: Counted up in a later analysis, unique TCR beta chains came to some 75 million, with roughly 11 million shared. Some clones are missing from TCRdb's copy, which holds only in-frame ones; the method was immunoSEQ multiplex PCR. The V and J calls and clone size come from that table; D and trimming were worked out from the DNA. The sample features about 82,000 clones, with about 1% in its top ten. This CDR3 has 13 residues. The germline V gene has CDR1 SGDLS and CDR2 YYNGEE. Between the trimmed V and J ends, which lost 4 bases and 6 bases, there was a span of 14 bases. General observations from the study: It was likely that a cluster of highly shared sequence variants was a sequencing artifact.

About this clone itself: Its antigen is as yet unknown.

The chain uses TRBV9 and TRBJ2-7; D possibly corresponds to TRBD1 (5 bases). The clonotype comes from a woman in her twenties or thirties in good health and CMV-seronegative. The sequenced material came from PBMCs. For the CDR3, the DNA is TGTGCCAGCAGCCCTGATATTGGGGCCGAGCAGTACTTC. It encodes CASSPDIGAEQYF.